Described below is a single T cell receptor beta chain sequence and its context. Its antigen remains unidentified. This entry comes from a study of cytomegalovirus exposure and HLA in healthy donors. General study points: In an earlier analysis, about 90% or about 30%: the productive usage of most TCR beta V segments. Across donors, most TCRs were seen rarely, yet some public ones were widespread.

The PCR made use of 60 Vbeta and 13 Jbeta primers. Assay: immunoSEQ multiplex PCR; the TCRdb copy retains only in-frame clones and omits some. The data hold approximately 170,000 clones, with around 86% observed a single time. Germline CDR1 and CDR2: LGHNA and YSLEER. Trimming cost V 0 bases and J 4 bases, with 12 bases left between them. There are 16 residues in the CDR3. The sequence was collected from a male donor in good health and CMV-seronegative. Input material: PBMCs. This sequence joins TRBV4-3 and TRBJ2-2, with D possibly matching TRBD1 (6 bases). Written as DNA, the CDR3 is TGCGCCAGCAGCCAAGACCCGGGACATTCCACCGGGGAGCTGTTTTTT. Translated, it gives CASSQDPGHSTGELFF.